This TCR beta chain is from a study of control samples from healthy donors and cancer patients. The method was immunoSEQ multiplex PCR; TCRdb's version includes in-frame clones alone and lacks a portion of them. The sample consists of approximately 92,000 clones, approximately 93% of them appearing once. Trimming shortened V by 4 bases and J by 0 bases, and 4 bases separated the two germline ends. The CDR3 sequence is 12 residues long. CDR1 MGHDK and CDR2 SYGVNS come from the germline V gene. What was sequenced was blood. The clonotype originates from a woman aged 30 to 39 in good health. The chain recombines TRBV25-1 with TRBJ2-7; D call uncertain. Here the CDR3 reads CASSGRSYEQYF. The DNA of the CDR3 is TGTGCCAGCAGTGGCCGCTCCTACGAGCAGTACTTC.